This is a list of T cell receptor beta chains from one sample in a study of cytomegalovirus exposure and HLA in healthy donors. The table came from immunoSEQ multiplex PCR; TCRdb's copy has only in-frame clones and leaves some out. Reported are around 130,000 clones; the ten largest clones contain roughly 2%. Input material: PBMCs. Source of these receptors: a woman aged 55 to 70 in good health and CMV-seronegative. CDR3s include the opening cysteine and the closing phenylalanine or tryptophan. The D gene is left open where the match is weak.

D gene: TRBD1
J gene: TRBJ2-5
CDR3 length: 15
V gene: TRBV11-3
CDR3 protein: CASSSRDSLQETQYF
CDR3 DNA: TGTGCCAGCAGCTCCCGGGACAGCCTGCAAGAGACCCAGTACTTC

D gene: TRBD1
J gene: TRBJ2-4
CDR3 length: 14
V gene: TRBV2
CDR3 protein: CASSAGTGENIQYF
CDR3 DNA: TGTGCCAGCAGCGCCGGGACAGGGGAAAACATTCAGTACTTC

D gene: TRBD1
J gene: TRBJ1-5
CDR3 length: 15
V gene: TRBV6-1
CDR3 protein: CASSETGVSNQPQHF
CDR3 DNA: TGTGCCAGCAGCGAGACAGGGGTCAGCAATCAGCCCCAGCATTTT

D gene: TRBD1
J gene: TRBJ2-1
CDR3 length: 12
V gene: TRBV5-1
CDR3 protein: CASSPQGNEQFF
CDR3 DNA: TGCGCCAGCAGCCCACAGGGGAATGAGCAGTTCTTC

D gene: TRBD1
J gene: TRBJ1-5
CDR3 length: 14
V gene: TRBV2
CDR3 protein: CASLQGAAGQPQHF
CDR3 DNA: TGTGCCAGCCTCCAGGGGGCCGCCGGGCAGCCCCAGCATTTT

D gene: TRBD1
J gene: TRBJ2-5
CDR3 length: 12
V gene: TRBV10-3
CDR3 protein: CAISESAGGSDF
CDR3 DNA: TGTGCCATCAGTGAGAGCGCAGGGGGCAGCGACTTC

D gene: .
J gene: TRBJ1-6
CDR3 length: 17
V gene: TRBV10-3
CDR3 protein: CAISESSGSTYNSPLHF
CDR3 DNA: TGTGCCATCAGTGAGTCGTCGGGATCTACCTATAATTCACCCCTCCACTTT

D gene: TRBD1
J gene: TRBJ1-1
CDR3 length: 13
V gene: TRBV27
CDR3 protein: CASRPTGGTEAFF
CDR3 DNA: TGTGCCAGCAGGCCTACAGGGGGCACTGAAGCTTTCTTT

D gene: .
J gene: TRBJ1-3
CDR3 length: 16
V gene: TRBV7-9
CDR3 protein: CASSLNLPGNGNTIYF
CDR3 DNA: TGTGCCAGCAGCTTAAACCTTCCGGGGAACGGAAACACCATATATTTT

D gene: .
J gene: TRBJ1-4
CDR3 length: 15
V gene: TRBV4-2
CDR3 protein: CASSQGGKTNEKLFF
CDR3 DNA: TGTGCCAGCAGCCAAGGAGGGAAGACTAATGAAAAACTGTTTTTT

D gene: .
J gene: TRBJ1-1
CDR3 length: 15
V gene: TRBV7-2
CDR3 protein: CASSLVTGANTEAFF
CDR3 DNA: TGTGCCAGCAGCTTAGTAACAGGAGCGAACACTGAAGCTTTCTTT

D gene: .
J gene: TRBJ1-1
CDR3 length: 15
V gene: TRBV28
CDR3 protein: CASSLSQGSNTEAFF
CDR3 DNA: TGTGCCAGCAGTTTATCGCAGGGATCAAACACTGAAGCTTTCTTT

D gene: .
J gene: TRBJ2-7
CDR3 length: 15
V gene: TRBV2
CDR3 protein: CASSGGSAIYYEQYF
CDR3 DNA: TGTGCCAGCAGTGGCGGGTCAGCCATCTACTACGAGCAGTACTTC

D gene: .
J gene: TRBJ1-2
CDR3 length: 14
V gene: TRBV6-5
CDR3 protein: CASSYGALNYGYTF
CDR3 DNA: TGTGCCAGCAGTTACGGTGCGCTTAACTATGGCTACACCTTC

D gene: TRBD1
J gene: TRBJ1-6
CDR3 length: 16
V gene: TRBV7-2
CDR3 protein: CASSSTGGQYNSPLHF
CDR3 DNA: TGTGCCAGCAGCTCGACAGGGGGCCAATACAATTCACCCCTCCACTTT

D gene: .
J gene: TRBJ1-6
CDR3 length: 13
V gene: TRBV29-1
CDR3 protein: CSVEEEMGSPLHF
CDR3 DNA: TGCAGCGTTGAAGAGGAGATGGGTTCACCCCTCCACTTT

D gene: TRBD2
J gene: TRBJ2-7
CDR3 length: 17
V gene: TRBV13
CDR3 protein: CASSSLTSGGLIYEQYF
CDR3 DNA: TGTGCCAGCAGCTCCCTGACTAGCGGGGGGCTAATCTACGAGCAGTACTTC

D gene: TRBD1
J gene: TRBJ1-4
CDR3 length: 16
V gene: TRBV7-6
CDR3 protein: CASSPWTGATNEKLFF
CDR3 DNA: TGTGCCAGCAGCCCTTGGACAGGTGCTACTAATGAAAAACTGTTTTTT

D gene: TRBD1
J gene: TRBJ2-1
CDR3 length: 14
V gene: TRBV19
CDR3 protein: CASSLGQAYNEQFF
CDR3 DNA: TGTGCCAGTAGCTTGGGACAGGCCTACAATGAGCAGTTCTTC